This TCR beta chain was documented in a study of T cell responses to AZD1222 COVID-19 vaccine. Study findings and constraints: In all cases, repertoires were sampled only after the peak T cell response. Baseline serostatus was positive in only a handful of AZD1222 recipients.

Trimming stripped 0 bases from V and 5 bases from J, with 9 bases between. Looked up from germline, CDR1 is MNHEY and CDR2 is SVGAGI. The CDR3 loop spans 14 amino acids. As to this clone: Its antigen remains unknown.

The method was immunoSEQ multiplex PCR; TCRdb's version includes in-frame clones alone and lacks a portion of them. Among some 72,000 clones, 92% were seen once, and the ten largest hold around 7.1%. The J gene is TRBJ2-3, the V gene TRBV6-5; maybe TRBD2 (5 bases). The clonotype was recovered from an adult in good health. The material was peripheral blood, obtained on day 0 of MenACWY control vaccination. The CDR3 protein is CASSYSRAEDTQYF. The CDR3 nucleotides read TGTGCCAGCAGTTACTCGAGGGCGGAAGATACGCAGTATTTT.